Presented here are 30 T cell receptor beta chains from one specimen sequenced in a study of control samples from healthy donors and cancer patients. Sequencing was performed with immunoSEQ multiplex PCR; in TCRdb, only in-frame clones are kept and a portion is missing. The profile shows over 90,000 clones, 75% to 90% of them singletons. Sequenced material: PBMCs. Source of these receptors: a man aged 60 to 69 with lung cancer.

V is TRBV2 and J is TRBJ1-1, with 9 bases aligning to TRBD1. The CDR3 runs 13 residues. CDR1 and CDR2 (germline): SNHLY, FYNNEI. Germline trimming cut 6 bases from V and 5 bases from J; bases unmatched to any gene: 4. The CDR3 protein is CASRGQGWTEAFF. DNA for the CDR3: TGTGCCAGCAGAGGACAGGGGTGGACTGAAGCTTTCTTT.

This chain uses TRBV19 with TRBJ2-1; D perhaps matches TRBD2 (7 bases). Trimming left V 5 bases short and J 7 bases short, with 21 bases between. Germline V lookup: CDR1 LNHDA, CDR2 SQIVND (reference sequence). This CDR3 region has 16 residues. Here the CDR3 DNA reads TGTGCCAGTAGTGCGGGGGCCCTTACCATTGGGAATGAGCAGTTCTTC. This translates into CASSAGALTIGNEQFF.

V and J are TRBV2 and TRBJ1-5; D remains unclear. CDR1 and CDR2 (germline): SNHLY, FYNNEI. Trimming shortened V by 10 bases and J by 5 bases, and 15 bases separated the two germline ends. The CDR3 loop spans 13 amino acids. The CDR3 region has the DNA TGTGCCACCCGGGAGCTCGACTATCAGCCCCAGCATTTT. Protein sequence: CATRELDYQPQHF.

The chain employs TRBV18 and TRBJ1-1, with unresolved D. V was trimmed by 6 bases and J by 7 bases, leaving 9 bases between them. CDR3 length equals 11 residues. CDR1 and CDR2 from the germline V gene are KGHSH and LQKENI. CDR3 DNA: TGTGCCAGCTCTCTCTCCAGTGAAGCTTTCTTT. It translates to CASSLSSEAFF.

In regard to this clone: Additional DNA sequences in this sample encode the identical CDR3. The chain combines TRBV6-5 with TRBJ1-1; possible D gene TRBD1, 6 bases. V shed 2 bases and J shed 1 base, with 8 bases lying between them. The germline V gene encodes CDR1 MNHEY and CDR2 SVGAGI. CDR3 size: 14 residues. The CDR3 DNA is TGTGCCAGCAGTTACCCGGGGGCGAACACTGAAGCTTTCTTT. Protein product: CASSYPGANTEAFF.

V is TRBV19 and J is TRBJ1-3, with no clear D. Per germline, CDR1 LNHDA and CDR2 SQIVND (reference sequence). V dropped 2 bases and J dropped 0 bases, with 11 bases sitting between them. The CDR3 covers 16 residues. This chain's CDR3 is CASSISRTPSGNTIYF. The CDR3, as DNA: TGTGCCAGTAGTATATCTAGGACTCCCTCTGGAAACACCATATATTTT.

J is TRBJ1-6 and V is TRBV7-9, with D unresolved. The V end was cut by 5 bases, the J end by 6 bases, with 8 bases between. In germline, CDR1 is SEHNR, CDR2 FQNEAQ (reference sequence). The CDR3 totals 13 residues. CDR3 protein: CASSLGINSPLHF. In DNA, the CDR3 is TGTGCCAGCAGCCTGGGGATTAATTCACCCCTCCACTTT.

This sequence joins TRBV5-4 and TRBJ2-3, with D tentatively TRBD2 (6 bases). Germline CDR1 and CDR2: SGHNT and YYREEE (reference sequence). This CDR3 spans 17 amino acids. Trimming shortened V by 1 base and J by 3 bases, and 18 bases separated the two germline ends. Written as DNA, the CDR3 is TGTGCCAGCAGCTTGAAGTTAGGTCGGGGAGGAACAGATACGCAGTATTTT. It is translated as CASSLKLGRGGTDTQYF.

V is TRBV5-6 and J is TRBJ2-1; D might be TRBD1 or TRBD2, each matching 5 bases. This CDR3 spans 17 amino acids. Germline CDR1 is SGHDT and CDR2 is YYEEEE. Trimming stripped 3 bases from V and 6 bases from J, with 22 bases between. The chain's CDR3 is CASSSYFLGASLNEQFF. CDR3 sequence (DNA): TGTGCCAGCAGCTCATATTTCCTCGGGGCAAGCCTCAATGAGCAGTTCTTC.

This clone appeared a single time. Other DNA sequences in the same sample also yield this CDR3. V usage is TRBV5-4 and J usage is TRBJ1-1; tentative D call: TRBD1 (6 bases). With 4 bases removed from V and 0 bases from J, the gap between germline ends came to 13 bases. The CDR3 consists of 15 residues. From germline, CDR1 is SGHNT and CDR2 YYREEE (reference sequence). CDR3: CASSPPGVLNTEAFF. DNA for the CDR3: TGTGCCAGCAGCCCCCCAGGGGTCTTGAACACTGAAGCTTTCTTT.

A single count supports this clone. The chain carries TRBV7-2 and TRBJ2-5; TRBD1 matches 7 bases. Germline V lookup: CDR1 SGHTA, CDR2 FQGNSA. The J segment lost 3 bases and the V segment lost 5 bases, leaving 6 bases of the junction unmatched. The CDR3 length is 14 residues. DNA of the CDR3: TGTGCCAGCAGCCCGACAGGGCTAAAAGAGACCCAGTACTTC. Residues: CASSPTGLKETQYF.

The CDR3 coding sequence is TGCGCCAGCAGCCAAGATTCCCCGGGGGGTAACACCGGGGAGCTGTTTTTT. It specifies CASSQDSPGGNTGELFF. J is TRBJ2-2 and V is TRBV4-1, with 7 bases fitting TRBD2. The CDR3 is made up of 17 amino acids. Losses at the gene ends were 0 bases for V and 2 bases for J; bases not matched to a gene: 6. The germline gives CDR1 MGHRA, CDR2 YSYEKL.

V usage is TRBV5-5 and J usage is TRBJ2-2, with D perhaps matching TRBD1 or TRBD2 (5 bases each). Germline values: CDR1 SGHKS, CDR2 YYEKEE (reference sequence). The CDR3 has 18 residues. V gave up 4 bases and J gave up 9 bases, with 28 bases separating them. CDR3 nucleotides: TGTGCCAGCAGCCTCCGGGACCCCAGTGGTCCTTCGAGCCGGGAGCTGTTTTTT. Translation: CASSLRDPSGPSSRELFF.

This clone is a singleton in its sample. The chain uses TRBV20-1 and TRBJ1-2, with unresolved D. V was pared by 3 bases and J by 0 bases, with 2 bases between. The germline V gene encodes CDR1 DFQATT and CDR2 SNEGSKA (reference sequence). CDR3 length: 11 amino acids. This chain's CDR3 is CSASTNYGYTF. DNA for the CDR3: TGCAGTGCTAGCACTAACTATGGCTACACCTTC.

The chain uses TRBV19 and TRBJ2-2; 7 nucleotides line up with TRBD1. After removal of 7 bases from V and 6 bases from J, the junction contained 14 bases not matched to a gene. CDR3 length: 16 residues. Germline CDR1 reads LNHDA; CDR2 reads SQIVND (reference sequence). CDR3 region: CASTRRAGGNAGELFF. The CDR3 bases are TGTGCCAGTACCCGCAGGGCAGGGGGAAACGCCGGGGAGCTGTTTTTT.

This rearrangement joins TRBV18 to TRBJ1-5; D call uncertain. From germline, CDR1 is KGHSH and CDR2 LQKENI. V shed 5 bases and J shed 10 bases, with 15 bases lying between them. The CDR3 has 13 residues. The CDR3: CASSAGTLSPQHF. DNA for the CDR3: TGTGCCAGCTCAGCCGGAACCCTCAGCCCCCAGCATTTT.

The chain has TRBV19 and TRBJ2-7, with 8 bases fitting TRBD1. The germline CDR1 and CDR2 sequences are LNHDA and SQIVND (reference sequence). CDR3 size: 13 residues. Trimming took 5 bases from V and 4 from J; bases not matched to a gene: 4. The CDR3 here is CASSLGQVYEQYV. The DNA for the CDR3 is TGTGCCAGTAGTTTGGGACAGGTTTACGAGCAGTACGTC.

This chain links TRBV7-2 with TRBJ1-1, with unresolved D. This CDR3 comprises 16 residues. In germline, CDR1 is SGHTA, CDR2 FQGNSA. The V and J ends lost 6 bases and 5 bases respectively, with 22 bases between them. CDR3 residues: CASRQQPVRGDTEAFF. DNA of the CDR3: TGTGCCAGCAGGCAACAGCCCGTCCGTGGGGATACTGAAGCTTTCTTT.

This clone is a singleton in its sample. The V call is TRBV5-4, the J call TRBJ2-1; unclear D gene. This CDR3 is 13 amino acids long. Trimming took 6 bases from V and 5 from J, leaving 12 bases between them. Germline values: CDR1 SGHNT, CDR2 YYREEE (reference sequence). The DNA for the CDR3 is TGTGCCAGCAATCTTGCGATCGACAATGAGCAGTTCTTC. This translates into CASNLAIDNEQFF.

The rearrangement joins TRBV9 to TRBJ1-4; TRBD1 agrees at 8 bases. Unmatched junction bases numbered 13, after V lost 4 bases and J lost 8 bases. The CDR3 has 16 residues. Germline V lookup: CDR1 SGDLS, CDR2 YYNGEE. The chain's CDR3 is CASSSRTITGGEKLFF. Written as DNA, the CDR3 is TGTGCCAGCAGCTCCCGGACGATCACAGGGGGAGAAAAACTGTTTTTT.

This chain uses TRBV11-3 with TRBJ2-3; TRBD1 matches at 11 bases. The V and J ends lost 5 bases and 6 bases, in that order; junction bases with no gene match: 4. Germline V gene data show CDR1 as SGHNT and CDR2 as YENEEA. The CDR3 length is 14 residues. The CDR3 loop is CASSGQGAHDTQYF. Here the CDR3 DNA reads TGTGCCAGCAGCGGACAGGGGGCGCATGATACGCAGTATTTT.

The chain uses TRBV2 and TRBJ1-6; D is uncertain. Trimming shortened V by 9 bases and J by 8 bases, and 17 bases separated the two germline ends. The CDR3 runs 14 residues. CDR1 is SNHLY and CDR2 is FYNNEI in the germline V gene. The CDR3 region has the DNA TGTGCCAGTCAATCCGGGCCGATACATTCACCCCTCCACTTT. Translation gives CASQSGPIHSPLHF.

This clone was counted a single time. The chain has TRBV3-1 (or the pseudogene TRBV3-2) and TRBJ2-5; D uncertain. The CDR3 has 12 amino acids. Trimming removed 2 bases at V and 4 bases at J, with 5 bases between. The germline V gene has CDR1 LGHDT and CDR2 YNNKEL (reference sequence). The CDR3 protein is CASSQSLETQYF. CDR3 DNA sequence: TGTGCCAGCAGCCAATCCTTAGAGACCCAGTACTTC.

This chain connects TRBV5-1 to TRBJ2-6; possibly TRBD2 for D (6 bases). Germline V CDR1 and CDR2: SGHRS, YFSETQ. The V gene lost 1 base and the J gene lost 3 bases, with 11 bases spanning the gap. CDR3 length: 16 residues. CDR3 protein: CASSLSGGDGANVLTF. CDR3 sequence (DNA): TGCGCCAGCAGCTTGAGCGGCGGGGATGGGGCCAACGTCCTGACTTTC. The full variable domain, with the rest looked up from reference TRBV5-1 and TRBJ2-6, is KAGVTQTPRYLIKTRGQQVTLSCSPISGHRSVSWYQQTPGQGLQFLFEYFSETQRNKGNFPGRFSGRQFSNSRSEMNVSTLELGDSALYLCASSLSGGDGANVLTFGAGSRLTVL.

This clone has only one observation. The V call is TRBV4-2, the J call TRBJ2-5; D uncertain. Trimming pared 4 bases from V and 2 bases from J, leaving 14 bases between. The CDR3 loop spans 15 amino acids. Germline lookup yields CDR1 LGHNA and CDR2 YNFKEQ. The CDR3 nucleotides read TGTGCCAGCAGCCGTCGGCCATCCTATCAAGAGACCCAGTACTTC. Translation: CASSRRPSYQETQYF.

V gene TRBV18 combines with J gene TRBJ2-6, with 12 bases aligning to TRBD1. J lost 1 base, V lost 1 base, and 2 bases had no gene match. The germline V gene has CDR1 KGHSH and CDR2 LQKENI. This CDR3 spans 18 amino acids. In nucleotides, the CDR3 is TGTGCCAGCTCACCACGGGGACAGGGGGCATCTGGGGCCAACGTCCTGACTTTC. Translation gives CASSPRGQGASGANVLTF.

This chain connects TRBV5-8 to TRBJ1-4; perhaps TRBD1 as D (5 bases). The germline V gene encodes CDR1 SGHTS and CDR2 YDEGEE. V was cut by 4 bases and J by 8 bases, with 12 bases left in between. CDR3 length: 13 residues. The CDR3 loop reads CASSKGPLEKLFF. The CDR3 DNA reads as TGTGCCAGCAGCAAGGGACCGTTAGAAAAACTGTTTTTT.

This chain links TRBV5-1 with TRBJ2-3, with D unresolved. CDR1 and CDR2 (germline): SGHRS, YFSETQ. V lost 8 bases, J lost 4 bases, and 17 bases lay in between. There are 14 residues in the CDR3. CDR3 sequence reads: CASGRLSLADTQYF. The CDR3 DNA follows: TGCGCCAGTGGCCGTTTAAGCCTGGCAGATACGCAGTATTTT.

This chain uses TRBV2 with TRBJ2-2, with D unresolved. V lost 7 bases to trimming and J lost 5 bases, with 14 bases between them. In germline, CDR1 is SNHLY, CDR2 FYNNEI. The CDR3 runs 14 residues. The chain's CDR3 is CASNQKLGTGELFF. The DNA for the CDR3 is TGTGCCAGCAACCAAAAGCTTGGGACCGGGGAGCTGTTTTTT.

This chain's CDR3 is CASSAQGENTEAFF. CDR3 nucleotides: TGTGCCAGCAGTGCCCAGGGCGAGAACACTGAAGCTTTCTTT. The chain uses TRBV6-4 and TRBJ1-1; perhaps TRBD1 as D (5 bases). The V gene lost 4 bases and the J gene lost 1 base, with 10 bases spanning the gap. The germline V gene encodes CDR1 MRHNA and CDR2 SNTAGT. This CDR3 region has 14 residues.